These 24 T cell receptor beta chains originate from one sample sequenced in a study of T cell responses to AZD1222 COVID-19 vaccine. Assay: immunoSEQ multiplex PCR; the TCRdb copy retains only in-frame clones and omits some. The sample lists 160,000 or so clones; approximately 91% were seen once. The sequenced sample was peripheral blood, obtained on day 0 of AZD1222 vaccination. Receptors were obtained from an adult in good health.

This chain uses TRBV24-1 with TRBJ2-7; TRBD1 aligns across 7 bases. Germline CDR1 is KGHDR and CDR2 is SFDVKD. The CDR3 has 15 amino acids. The V gene end was trimmed by 7 bases and the J gene end by 2 bases; junction bases not matched to a gene: 10. The CDR3 sequence: CATSQGQSGAYEQYF. The CDR3 coding sequence is TGTGCCACCAGCCAGGGACAGTCAGGGGCCTACGAGCAGTACTTC.

The V call is TRBV10-3, the J call TRBJ1-3; the D is unclear. Germline CDR1 ENHRY, CDR2 SYGVKD. CDR3 length: 13 residues. Trimming removed 8 bases from V and 0 bases from J, with 8 bases in between. Here the CDR3 reads CAILVNSGNTIYF. In DNA, the CDR3 is TGTGCCATCCTAGTAAACTCTGGAAACACCATATATTTT.

In its sample, this clone was seen once. This rearrangement joins TRBV9 to TRBJ2-7; D could derive from TRBD1 or TRBD2 (6 bases each). CDR3 size: 15 residues. The V gene lost 3 bases and the J gene lost 3 bases, with 16 bases spanning the gap. The V gene's germline CDR1 is SGDLS and CDR2 YYNGEE. CDR3 DNA: TGTGCCAGCAGCGAGGGGGGCCTAAGGGACTACGAGCAGTACTTC. The encoded protein is CASSEGGLRDYEQYF.

The V and J genes are TRBV2 and TRBJ1-2, with D perhaps TRBD1 (6 bases). The germline CDR1 and CDR2 sequences are SNHLY and FYNNEI. This CDR3 spans 16 amino acids. Trimming took off 2 bases at V and 1 base at J, with 14 bases between the two ends. For the CDR3, the DNA is TGTGCCAGCAGTGAACTGGGGGCGAATAATAACTATGGCTACACCTTC. The encoded protein is CASSELGANNNYGYTF. The full variable domain, with the rest looked up from reference TRBV2 and TRBJ1-2, is EPEVTQTPSHQVTQMGQEVILRCVPISNHLYFYWYRQILGQKVEFLVSFYNNEISEKSEIFDDQFSVERPDGSNFTLKIRSTKLEDSAMYFCASSELGANNNYGYTFGSGTRLTVV.

In this sample, this clone turned up once. This chain connects TRBV6-2 or TRBV6-3 to TRBJ2-3, with 12 bases matching TRBD2. CDR3 length: 17 amino acids. V shed 6 bases and J 0 bases; nucleotides not matched to a gene: 7. Germline values: CDR1 MNHEY, CDR2 SVGEGT. As DNA, the CDR3 is TGTGCCAGCAGCCCTGCGGGACTAGCGGGCAGCACAGATACGCAGTATTTT. It specifies CASSPAGLAGSTDTQYF.

This chain connects TRBV14 to TRBJ1-2; TRBD1 agrees at 8 bases. Germline V CDR1 and CDR2: SGHDN, FVKESK. The CDR3 is made up of 15 amino acids. The V gene end was trimmed by 1 base and the J gene end by 2 bases; junction bases not matched to a gene: 3. Written as DNA, the CDR3 is TGTGCCAGCAGCCAAGGACAGGGGATAAACTATGGCTACACCTTC. Protein sequence: CASSQGQGINYGYTF.

The rearrangement uses TRBV6-6 and TRBJ1-5, with no clear D. There are 14 residues in the CDR3. Germline V gives CDR1 MNHNY, CDR2 SVGAGI (reference sequence). The V gene lost 4 bases and the J gene lost 3 bases, with 10 bases spanning the gap. CDR3 amino acids: CASSSSGHNQPQHF. The CDR3 bases are TGTGCCAGCAGTTCCTCGGGTCACAATCAGCCCCAGCATTTT.

The chain recombines TRBV28 with TRBJ2-7; D not resolved. The CDR3 consists of 14 residues. Trimming cost V 3 bases and J 3 bases, with 12 bases left between them. CDR1 and CDR2 (germline): MDHEN, SYDVKM. The DNA of the CDR3 is TGTGCCAGCAGTTTGAGAGGCAGAGACTACGAGCAGTACTTC. It encodes CASSLRGRDYEQYF.

The rearrangement joins TRBV9 to TRBJ2-7; D is uncertain. V dropped 2 bases and J dropped 6 bases, with 12 bases sitting between them. The germline CDR1 and CDR2 sequences are SGDLS and YYNGEE. The length of the CDR3 is 13 residues. As DNA, the CDR3 is TGTGCCAGCAGCGTTTCGGCCGATTTCGAGCAGTACTTC. Its translation is CASSVSADFEQYF.

The V gene is TRBV5-6, the J gene TRBJ1-5; TRBD1 might be the D (6 bases). V lost 0 bases and J 4 bases, leaving 17 bases between the germline ends. This CDR3 is 17 amino acids long. Germline CDR1 is SGHDT and CDR2 is YYEEEE. The CDR3 protein is CASSLAGGGLGNQPQHF. The CDR3 region has the DNA TGTGCCAGCAGCTTGGCGGGTGGGGGGCTCGGTAATCAGCCCCAGCATTTT.

The CDR3 loop reads CASSLRGEWYTQYF. Here the CDR3 DNA reads TGTGCCAGCAGCTTGCGAGGGGAGTGGTATACGCAGTATTTT. The chain links TRBV5-6 to TRBJ2-3; D possibly matches TRBD1 or TRBD2 (5 bases each). The CDR3 has 14 residues. Germline V gene lookup returns CDR1 SGHDT and CDR2 YYEEEE. V lost 1 base and J 7 bases, leaving 13 bases between the germline ends. Supplemented by reference TRBV5-6 and TRBJ2-3, the full variable domain reads DAGVTQSPTHLIKTRGQQVTLRCSPKSGHDTVSWYQQALGQGPQFIFQYYEEEERQRGNFPDRFSGHQFPNYSSELNVNALLLGDSALYLCASSLRGEWYTQYFGPGTRLTVL.

The rearrangement uses TRBV6-5 and TRBJ2-7, with 10 bases identical to TRBD1. Germline CDR1 is MNHEY and CDR2 is SVGAGI. CDR3 length: 15 residues. J gave up 5 bases and V 7 bases, and 11 bases lay outside the gene matches. This chain's CDR3 is CASTIRDRGGDEQYF. The CDR3 coding sequence is TGTGCCAGCACAATAAGGGACAGGGGAGGTGACGAGCAGTACTTC.

The chain employs TRBV19 and TRBJ1-3; 11 bases match TRBD1. The trim removed 11 bases at V and 2 bases at J, leaving 5 bases unmatched. Looked up from germline, CDR1 is LNHDA and CDR2 is SQIVND (reference sequence). The CDR3 sequence is 14 residues long. DNA for the CDR3: TGTGCCGGTGGACAGGGGGCACCTGGAAACACCATATATTTT. This translates into CAGGQGAPGNTIYF.

The J gene is TRBJ2-5, the V gene TRBV7-2, with TRBD2 matching over 9 bases. Unmatched junction bases numbered 7, after V lost 4 bases and J lost 4 bases. This CDR3 spans 15 amino acids. From germline, CDR1 is SGHTA and CDR2 FQGNSA. DNA for the CDR3: TGTGCCAGCAGCTCTCTGACTAGCGGTCTAGAGACCCAGTACTTC. This gives the protein CASSSLTSGLETQYF.

V is TRBV7-9 and J is TRBJ2-3, with 11 positions matching TRBD2. Losses at the gene ends were 5 bases for V and 4 bases for J; bases not matched to a gene: 11. CDR1 is SEHNR, CDR2 FQNEAQ, per germline (reference sequence). This CDR3 region has 17 residues. The CDR3 spells CASSQDTSGSFPDTQYF. As DNA, the CDR3 is TGTGCCAGCAGCCAAGACACTAGCGGGAGCTTCCCAGATACGCAGTATTTT.

The chain couples TRBV5-4 to TRBJ2-7; the D is unclear. Germline loops: CDR1 SGHNT, CDR2 YYREEE (reference sequence). The CDR3 spans 13 residues. The V gene lost 4 bases and the J gene lost 3 bases, with 11 bases spanning the gap. CDR3 in DNA: TGTGCCAGCAGCGGTACAGAGAACTACGAGCAGTACTTC. It yields the protein CASSGTENYEQYF.

This chain joins TRBV6-5 and TRBJ2-1; D gene unclear. Trimming took 7 bases from V and 8 from J, leaving 12 bases between them. CDR1 and CDR2 (germline): MNHEY, SVGAGI. The CDR3 is 12 amino acids. Here the CDR3 reads CASNLDQDEQFF. The DNA of the CDR3 is TGTGCCAGCAACCTTGACCAGGATGAGCAGTTCTTC.

The chain carries TRBV9 and TRBJ1-4; weak D call: TRBD1 (5 bases). Germline V gene sequence: CDR1 SGDLS, CDR2 YYNGEE. The CDR3 runs 14 residues. V lost 4 bases to trimming and J lost 7 bases, with 14 bases between them. DNA for the CDR3: TGTGCCAGCAGCAGCCCCGGGGGTGTTGAAAAACTGTTTTTT. Translation: CASSSPGGVEKLFF.

The rearrangement joins TRBV7-2 to TRBJ1-6; D might be TRBD1 (6 bases). The CDR3 totals 15 residues. V gave up 5 bases and J gave up 11 bases, with 19 bases separating them. In germline, CDR1 is SGHTA, CDR2 FQGNSA. The chain's CDR3 is CASSPSRGPGPPLHF. The CDR3 nucleotides read TGTGCCAGCAGCCCCAGCAGGGGTCCGGGCCCACCCCTCCACTTT.

The chain combines TRBV15 with TRBJ1-4; tentatively, D is TRBD1 (6 bases). The ends were cut back, 1 base at V and 5 bases at J, with 11 bases in the middle. CDR1 is LNHNV, CDR2 YYDKDF, per germline (reference sequence). The CDR3 runs to 15 residues. The CDR3 loop reads CATSRGEGDNEKLFF. CDR3 in DNA: TGTGCCACCAGCAGAGGTGAGGGGGACAATGAAAAACTGTTTTTT.

This chain joins TRBV19 and TRBJ1-6; D gene ambiguous. Trimming cost V 0 bases and J 9 bases, with 9 bases left between them. The CDR3 consists of 14 residues. Germline lookup yields CDR1 LNHDA and CDR2 SQIVND (reference sequence). The CDR3 DNA sequence: TGTGCCAGTAGTATAGATCGAGGGTCTTCACCCCTCCACTTT. Residues: CASSIDRGSSPLHF.

This clone has only one observation. This chain joins TRBV15 and TRBJ1-2; D perhaps matches TRBD1 (5 bases). The germline V and J ends were trimmed by 0 bases and 2 bases, with 13 bases remaining between them. This CDR3 comprises 16 residues. From germline, CDR1 is LNHNV and CDR2 YYDKDF (reference sequence). CDR3 sequence reads: CATSRDLGRVNYGYTF. CDR3 bases: TGTGCCACCAGCAGAGATCTGGGCAGGGTAAACTATGGCTACACCTTC.

The chain links TRBV7-2 to TRBJ2-7; D is undetermined. CDR1 is SGHTA and CDR2 is FQGNSA in the germline V gene. CDR3 size: 14 residues. The V and J ends lost 7 bases and 0 bases respectively, with 13 bases between them. This chain's CDR3 is CASTPMSASYEQYF. The CDR3 DNA reads TGTGCCAGCACCCCTATGAGCGCCTCCTACGAGCAGTACTTC. Full variable domain (remainder filled in from reference TRBV7-2 and TRBJ2-7): GAGVSQSPSNKVTEKGKDVELRCDPISGHTALYWYRQSLGQGLEFLIYFQGNSAPDKSGLPSDRFSAERTGGSVSTLTIQRTQQEDSAVYLCASTPMSASYEQYFGPGTRLTVT.

The table lists this clone with a count of one. This rearrangement joins TRBV5-4 to TRBJ1-1; D might be TRBD1 (5 bases). Per the germline V gene, CDR1 is SGHNT and CDR2 is YYREEE (reference sequence). V lost 4 bases, J lost 7 bases, and 11 bases lay in between. This CDR3 is built from 12 residues. CDR3 sequence (DNA): TGTGCCAGCAGCCGCGGGGCAGTTGAAGCTTTCTTT. Translating gives CASSRGAVEAFF.